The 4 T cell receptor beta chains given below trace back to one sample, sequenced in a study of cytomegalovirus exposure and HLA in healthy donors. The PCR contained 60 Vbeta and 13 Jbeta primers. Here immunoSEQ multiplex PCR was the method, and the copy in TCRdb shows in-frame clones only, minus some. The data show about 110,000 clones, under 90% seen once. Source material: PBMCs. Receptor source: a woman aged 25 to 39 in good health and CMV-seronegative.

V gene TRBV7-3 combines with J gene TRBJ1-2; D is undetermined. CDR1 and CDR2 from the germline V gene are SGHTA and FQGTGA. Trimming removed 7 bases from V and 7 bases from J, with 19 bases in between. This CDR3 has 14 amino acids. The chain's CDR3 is CASTPLVSVRGYTF. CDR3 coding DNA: TGTGCCAGCACCCCTTTGGTGTCAGTCCGTGGCTACACCTTC.

The DNA for the CDR3 is TGTGCCAGCAGCTCTCTTGGGAGTTGGCTCTCTGGAAACACCATATATTTT. Its translation is CASSSLGSWLSGNTIYF. V and J are TRBV5-6 and TRBJ1-3, with D hard to call. The CDR3 runs to 17 residues. Germline V gives CDR1 SGHDT, CDR2 YYEEEE. The V end lost 3 bases, the J end lost 0 bases, and 16 bases lay between the germline ends.

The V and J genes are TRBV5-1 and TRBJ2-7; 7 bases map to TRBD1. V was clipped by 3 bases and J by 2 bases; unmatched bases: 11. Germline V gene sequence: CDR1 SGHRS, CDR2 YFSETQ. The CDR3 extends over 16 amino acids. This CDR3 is CASSWTTSGTAYEQYF. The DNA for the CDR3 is TGCGCCAGCAGCTGGACAACTTCCGGGACAGCCTACGAGCAGTACTTC.

The DNA of the CDR3 is TGCGCCAGCAGTGGGGGGGTCGATCAGCCCCAGCATTTT. This codes for CASSGGVDQPQHF. The J gene is TRBJ1-5, the V gene TRBV10-2; D might be TRBD1 (5 bases). This CDR3 contains 13 residues. CDR1 is WSHSY and CDR2 is SAAADI in the germline V gene. V lost 4 bases and J lost 5, with 9 bases in between.